This TCR beta chain was profiled in a study of shared clonotypes between healthy human individuals. Findings and limits, study-wide: Large sequencing depth failed to make sorted-subset sequencing complete, rarefaction showed.

The repertoire was sequenced with immunoSEQ multiplex PCR; TCRdb's copy has only in-frame clones and lacks some. The sample comprises more than 1,200,000 clones, approximately 98.5% of which are singletons, and roughly 0.35% rests with the top ten. This CDR3 spans 14 amino acids. Trimming took off 2 bases at V and 3 bases at J, with 12 bases between the two ends. CDR1 is SGDLS and CDR2 is YYNGEE in the germline V gene. With respect to this clone: Its antigen is currently unknown.

The rearrangement uses TRBV9 and TRBJ2-7; D perhaps matches TRBD2 (5 bases). The sample taken for sequencing was naive CD4+ T cells sorted from blood. Sample subset: CD45RA+ positively selected. The TCR was taken from a man aged 25-45 years in good health. The chain's CDR3 is CASSVADGDYEQYF. The CDR3 DNA follows: TGTGCCAGCAGCGTGGCCGACGGGGACTACGAGCAGTACTTC.